The 8 T cell receptor beta chains given below trace back to one sample, sequenced in a study of response to subunit inactivated influenza vaccine. TCRdb itself ran the RT-PCR reads through MiXCR, one entry per CDR3 protein. The repertoire holds more than 400,000 distinct CDR3 sequences, with roughly 9.7% as singletons. The sequenced sample was PBMCs from blood, obtained 40 to 50 days after vaccination. These receptors came from a man aged 50 or older who received an inactivated influenza vaccine.

CDR3 amino acids: CASSSHRGLYNEQFF. The CDR3 DNA follows: TGTGCCAGCAGTTCTCACAGGGGGCTCTACAATGAGCAGTTCTTC. The rearrangement uses TRBV6-2 or TRBV6-3 and TRBJ2-1; 9 nucleotides agree with TRBD1. V lost 4 bases, J lost 3 bases, and 4 bases stayed unmatched. The germline gives CDR1 MNHEY, CDR2 SVGEGT. There are 15 residues in the CDR3.

This clonotype has just a few counts. The J gene is TRBJ2-1, the V gene TRBV7-2; a weak D match, TRBD2 (6 bases). The V end lost 5 bases, the J end lost 5 bases, and 13 bases lay between the germline ends. Germline V gene data show CDR1 as SGHTA and CDR2 as FQGNSA. There are 14 residues in the CDR3. In nucleotides, the CDR3 is TGTGCCAGCAGCCCTATGGCGGGAAACAATGAGCAGTTCTTC. Translated: CASSPMAGNNEQFF.

This clonotype was observed a few times. J is TRBJ2-3 and V is TRBV4-2; 8 nucleotides agree with TRBD2. J was trimmed by 5 bases and V by 0 bases; bases with no gene match: 4. This CDR3 is 15 amino acids long. Per germline, CDR1 LGHNA and CDR2 YNFKEQ. The CDR3 bases are TGTGCCAGCAGCCAAGATTTACGGGAGGGAGATACGCAGTATTTT. This codes for CASSQDLREGDTQYF.

This chain's CDR3 is CASSRDFGSYEQYF. CDR3 coding DNA: TGTGCCAGCAGCCGGGACTTCGGCTCCTACGAGCAGTACTTC. The chain is built from TRBV6-1 and TRBJ2-7; D is perhaps TRBD2 (6 bases). The CDR3 spans 14 residues. Trimming removed 6 bases at V and 0 bases at J, with 12 bases between. CDR1 MNHNS and CDR2 SASEGT come from the germline V gene.

The CDR3, as DNA: TGCGCCAGCAGCTTGGTCCCCGGACTAGCGGGGGGCCCCACAGATACGCAGTATTTT. Its translation is CASSLVPGLAGGPTDTQYF. This chain joins TRBV5-1 and TRBJ2-3, with TRBD2 identical over 14 bases. V dropped 0 bases and J dropped 2; count of bases not matched to a gene: 8. The CDR3 is 19 amino acids. Germline CDR1 reads SGHRS; CDR2 reads YFSETQ.

Ten or more counts support this clonotype. V usage is TRBV29-1 and J usage is TRBJ2-7; D perhaps matches TRBD1 (6 bases). Germline-derived CDR1 and CDR2 are SQVTM and ANQGSEA. V lost 5 bases and J 1 base, leaving 12 bases between the germline ends. The CDR3 consists of 13 residues. CDR3 amino acids: CSVTGHGSYEQYF. The DNA for the CDR3 is TGCAGCGTTACGGGACACGGATCCTACGAGCAGTACTTC.

This clonotype has a handful of counts. The chain employs TRBV5-1 and TRBJ2-7; 7 nucleotides align to TRBD1. CDR3 length equals 16 residues. J lost 3 bases, V lost 0 bases, and 9 bases had no gene match. The germline V gene has CDR1 SGHRS and CDR2 YFSETQ. The CDR3 DNA reads TGCGCCAGCAGCTTGGGACCCGGACAGGCGAACTACGAGCAGTACTTC. Protein sequence: CASSLGPGQANYEQYF.

This clonotype was recorded a few times. CDR3 residues: CASSPGSRATNEKLFF. CDR3 DNA sequence: TGCGCCAGCAGCCCCGGCTCGCGGGCAACTAATGAAAAACTGTTTTTT. The genes are TRBV4-3 and TRBJ1-4; D is unresolved. V shed 4 bases and J shed 0 bases, with 12 bases lying between them. CDR3 size: 16 residues. The germline CDR1 and CDR2 sequences are LGHNA and YSLEER.